A single sample is the source of the 4 T cell receptor beta chains below, sequenced in a study of blood T cell repertoires in COVID-19. Sequencing was performed with immunoSEQ multiplex PCR; in TCRdb, only in-frame clones are kept and a portion is missing. The repertoire includes roughly 170,000 clones, around four fifths of them detected once, and 3.5% to 4% sits in the top ten. The material sequenced was PBMCs or T cells enriched from blood (not recorded which). These receptors were obtained from a woman aged 45-59 years in a cohort exposed to, infected with or recovered from COVID-19 (not recorded which).

V and J are TRBV15 and TRBJ1-6; no definite D call. The V end lost 0 bases, the J end lost 0 bases, and 9 bases lay between the germline ends. CDR1 and CDR2 (germline): LNHNV, YYDKDF (reference sequence). The CDR3 totals 17 residues. CDR3 bases: TGTGCCACCAGCAGAGATGCACAAAGCTCCTATAATTCACCCCTCCACTTT. Its protein product is CATSRDAQSSYNSPLHF.

The J gene is TRBJ2-2, the V gene TRBV19, with a weak D call TRBD1 (6 bases). V lost 5 bases and J 0 bases, leaving 13 bases between the germline ends. The CDR3 has 16 amino acids. In germline, CDR1 is LNHDA, CDR2 SQIVND (reference sequence). This CDR3 reads CASSDPGDPNTGELFF. CDR3 bases: TGTGCCAGTAGTGATCCAGGGGACCCGAACACCGGGGAGCTGTTTTTT. Full variable domain (missing parts from reference TRBV19 and TRBJ2-2): DGGITQSPKYLFRKEGQNVTLSCEQNLNHDAMYWYRQDPGQGLRLIYYSQIVNDFQKGDIAEGYSVSREKKESFPLTVTSAQKNPTAFYLCASSDPGDPNTGELFFGEGSRLTVL.

V and J are TRBV5-8 and TRBJ1-5; a weak D match, TRBD1 (5 bases). Germline CDR1 reads SGHTS; CDR2 reads YDEGEE. The CDR3 runs 15 residues. V lost 5 bases and J lost 4, with 16 bases in between. The CDR3 bases are TGTGCCAGCAGACCGGTAGGGGCGGCTAATCAGCCCCAGCATTTT. Translated: CASRPVGAANQPQHF. Full variable domain (outside the CDR3, taken from reference TRBV5-8 and TRBJ1-5): EAGVTQSPTHLIKTRGQQATLRCSPISGHTSVYWYQQALGLGLQFLLWYDEGEERNRGNFPPRFSGRQFPNYSSELNVNALELEDSALYLCASRPVGAANQPQHFGDGTRLSIL.

The gene calls are TRBV10-3 and TRBJ1-3; D not certain. The CDR3 extends over 16 amino acids. CDR1 and CDR2 from the germline V gene are ENHRY and SYGVKD. V dropped 0 bases and J dropped 2 bases, with 11 bases sitting between them. CDR3 sequence reads: CAISESSAGTGNTIYF. As DNA, the CDR3 is TGTGCCATCAGTGAGTCATCCGCCGGGACTGGAAACACCATATATTTT.